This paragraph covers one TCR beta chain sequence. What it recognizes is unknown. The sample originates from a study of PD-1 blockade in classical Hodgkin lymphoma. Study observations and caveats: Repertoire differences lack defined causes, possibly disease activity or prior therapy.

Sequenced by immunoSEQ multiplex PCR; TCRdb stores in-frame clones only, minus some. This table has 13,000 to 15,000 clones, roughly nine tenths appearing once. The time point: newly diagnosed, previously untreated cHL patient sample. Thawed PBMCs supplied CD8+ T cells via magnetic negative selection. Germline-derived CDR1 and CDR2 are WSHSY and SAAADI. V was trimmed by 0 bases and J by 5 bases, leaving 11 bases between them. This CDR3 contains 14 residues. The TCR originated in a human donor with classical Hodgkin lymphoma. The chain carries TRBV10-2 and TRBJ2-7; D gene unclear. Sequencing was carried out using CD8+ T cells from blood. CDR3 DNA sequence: TGCGCCAGCAGTGAGTCCTTTCAGGTCCACGAGCAGTACTTC. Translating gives CASSESFQVHEQYF.